Listed below are T cell receptor beta chains from one sample, sequenced in a study of blood T cell repertoires in COVID-19. Sequencing was performed with immunoSEQ multiplex PCR; in TCRdb, only in-frame clones are kept and a portion is missing. The sample records 270,000 or so clones, 70% to 90% being singletons. Sample: peripheral blood. The receptor set was obtained from a woman aged 30 to 39 with active or convalescent COVID-19. Each CDR3 is given with its conserved first and last residue. Rows may omit the clone size; those that give it use once, few, many or a size class.

J	V	size	CDR3
TRBJ1-4	TRBV5-6	few	CASSLVGQGEGKLFF
TRBJ1-1	TRBV30	NA	CAWKRDDTEAFF
TRBJ2-5	TRBV20-1	NA	CSAAKRETQYF
TRBJ1-4	TRBV21-1	NA	CASSDSFEKLFF
TRBJ1-1	TRBV7-2	NA	CASSIFPQGNAFF
TRBJ2-1	TRBV6-5	NA	CASRTTSSEQFF
TRBJ1-5	TRBV12-3/TRBV12-4	NA	CASRGLYQPQHF
TRBJ2-2	TRBV30	NA	CAWSPQSAGELFF
TRBJ2-7	TRBV7-2	few	CASSSSGGATEQYF
TRBJ2-3	TRBV7-6	NA	CASSLVARTGGGGDTQYF
TRBJ1-1	TRBV28	NA	CASHDPGYTEAFF
TRBJ1-1	TRBV30	NA	CACNRGGEAFF
TRBJ1-6	TRBV6-2/TRBV6-3	NA	CASSYSGGYNSPLHF
TRBJ1-1	TRBV5-6	NA	CASSFDRPRDTEAFF
TRBJ1-1	TRBV28	NA	CASSSGGSGTEAFF
TRBJ1-1	TRBV5-1	NA	CASTTGPPRHTEAFF
TRBJ2-5	TRBV3-1/TRBV3-2	NA	CASSQGPQETQYF
TRBJ2-2	TRBV27	NA	CASSWDFRPGAYNTGELFF
TRBJ2-1	TRBV4-3	NA	CASSQSPSEAVSYNEQFF
TRBJ2-7	TRBV4-2	NA	CASSQDRQGLANGLAGEQYF
TRBJ2-1	TRBV28	NA	CASSLPGNRGRYEQFF
TRBJ2-3	TRBV28	NA	CAGGKGGSDTQYF
TRBJ2-3	TRBV19	NA	CASSPGGGDTQYF
TRBJ1-5	TRBV19	NA	CASSIARVGSNQPQHF
TRBJ1-6	TRBV28	few	CASSSDRGHRNSPLHF
TRBJ2-1	TRBV21-1	NA	CASSKAPGTGILYNEQFF
TRBJ2-7	TRBV5-4	NA	CASSIGQGNSYEQYF
TRBJ1-6	TRBV7-8	NA	CASSTDSGGNSPLHF
TRBJ1-1	TRBV4-2	NA	CASSSRTGSTEAFF
TRBJ2-2	TRBV19	NA	CASSIHSGGSITGELFF
TRBJ2-2	TRBV4-2	once	CASSQERLAGELFF
TRBJ1-3	TRBV7-9	NA	CASTPGNSGNTIYF
TRBJ1-1	TRBV4-3	NA	CASSQVGGWGTEAFF
TRBJ1-1	TRBV9	NA	CASSVGRATEAFF
TRBJ2-5	TRBV20-1	NA	CSASLQGQETQYF
TRBJ1-2	TRBV18	NA	CASSPPGGDGYTF
TRBJ2-1	TRBV5-4	NA	CASSLGGTSLYNEQFF
TRBJ2-1	TRBV4-3	NA	CASSQGQGAYNEQFF
TRBJ2-5	TRBV5-6	once	CASSRGGQETQYF
TRBJ2-7	TRBV3-1/TRBV3-2	NA	CASRKTAGLPLSYEQYF
TRBJ2-2	TRBV4-1	NA	CASSQAKGQGAGELFF
TRBJ2-7	TRBV4-3	NA	CASSQGGQGSYEQYF
TRBJ2-7	TRBV6-6	NA	CASSSSDRGGHYEQYF
TRBJ1-3	TRBV9	NA	CASSARQGGDTIYF
TRBJ1-2	TRBV10-2	once	CASLRDSYGYTF
TRBJ2-3	TRBV23-1	few	CASSQSTESSPTDTQYF
TRBJ2-3	TRBV30	NA	CAWRGDRGTDTQYF
TRBJ1-4	TRBV28	NA	CASRVQGAEKLFF
TRBJ2-3	TRBV24-1	NA	CATSVRATAGTDTQYF
TRBJ2-1	TRBV11-3	NA	CASSKEVGSSYNEQFF
TRBJ1-2	TRBV29-1	NA	CSAEGDVGYTF
TRBJ1-2	TRBV9	NA	CASSDADRGLTNYGYTF
TRBJ2-1	TRBV6-5	NA	CASRLTGGNEQFF
TRBJ1-2	TRBV18	NA	CASSPDRNLYGYTF
TRBJ2-1	TRBV19	NA	CASSPQRGVFYNEQFF
TRBJ2-1	TRBV4-3	NA	CASSQETGGYNEQFF
TRBJ1-6	TRBV18	few	CASSPTRQESNSPLHF
TRBJ2-7	TRBV5-1	once	CASSLSVGAREQYF
TRBJ2-5	TRBV25-1	NA	CASSGKTSGVGETQYF
TRBJ1-5	TRBV27	NA	CASSFGGQSNQPQHF